Below, 5 T cell receptor beta chains from the same sample are listed, as sequenced in a study of T cells in Graves' hyperthyroidism and ophthalmopathy. There were TCR beta CDR3 regions amplified from RNA transcripts. The primer set for the first-round RT-PCR of the TCR CDR3 was HTBI. TCRdb reanalysed the multiplex PCR reads using MiXCR and keeps one entry per CDR3 protein. The table records more than 300,000 distinct CDR3 sequences, more than 11% of them present only once. Material for sequencing was blood. The receptors derive from a woman aged 25 to 45 with Graves' hyperthyroidism.

The CDR3 DNA follows: TGTGCCAGCGGTCCCATCCCCAGGGGATTATCGGTCGGTAACACTGAAGCTTTCTTT. It encodes CASGPIPRGLSVGNTEAFF. The V and J genes are TRBV12-3 or TRBV12-4 and TRBJ1-1; possible D gene TRBD1, 6 bases. V was pared by 8 bases and J by 2 bases, with 30 bases between. This CDR3 contains 19 residues.

This clonotype was seen more than once but under ten times. V is TRBV27 and J is TRBJ2-3, with 7 bases identical to TRBD1. The V and J ends lost 6 bases and 9 bases, in that order; junction bases with no gene match: 6. The CDR3 is 12 residues long. Germline lookup yields CDR1 MNHEY and CDR2 SMNVEV (reference sequence). The CDR3 spells CASSYRQGTQYF. The CDR3 DNA sequence: TGTGCCAGCAGCTATCGACAGGGAACGCAGTATTTT.

The chain links TRBV9 to TRBJ2-3, with 9 bases matching TRBD2. J gave up 0 bases and V 4 bases, and 9 bases lay outside the gene matches. This CDR3 spans 17 amino acids. CDR1 is SGDLS and CDR2 is YYNGEE in the germline V gene. Written as DNA, the CDR3 is TGTGCCAGCAGCCCTAGAGGTCTAGCGGGGAGCACAGATACGCAGTATTTT. Translation gives CASSPRGLAGSTDTQYF.

The CDR3 spells CATRGKGDTEAFF. The CDR3 coding sequence is TGTGCCACCCGGGGGAAAGGGGACACTGAAGCTTTCTTT. The chain carries TRBV27 and TRBJ1-1; D is possibly TRBD1 (5 bases). This CDR3 region has 13 residues. The germline CDR1 and CDR2 sequences are MNHEY and SMNVEV (reference sequence). V was shortened by 10 bases and J by 3 bases, with 15 bases between the two germline ends.

The chain recombines TRBV7-3 with TRBJ2-1, with TRBD2 matching 11 bases. The CDR3 is made up of 17 amino acids. Germline V gives CDR1 SGHTA, CDR2 FQGTGA. Losses at the gene ends were 0 bases for V and 5 bases for J; bases not matched to a gene: 6. The CDR3 bases are TGTGCCAGCAGCTTAACGATTGGGACTAGCGGAAACAATGAGCAGTTCTTC. This gives the protein CASSLTIGTSGNNEQFF.